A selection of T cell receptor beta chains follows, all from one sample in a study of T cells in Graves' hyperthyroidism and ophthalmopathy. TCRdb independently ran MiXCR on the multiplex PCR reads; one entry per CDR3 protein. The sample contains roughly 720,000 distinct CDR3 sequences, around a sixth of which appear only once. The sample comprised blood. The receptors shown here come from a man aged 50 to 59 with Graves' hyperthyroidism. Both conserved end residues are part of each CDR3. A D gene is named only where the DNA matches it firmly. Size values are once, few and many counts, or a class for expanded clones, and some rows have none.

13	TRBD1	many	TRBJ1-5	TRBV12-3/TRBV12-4	CASSMDRDSPLHF	TGTGCCAGCAGTATGGACCGGGACAGCCCTTTGCATTTT
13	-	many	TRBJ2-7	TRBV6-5	CASSYVGEGEQYF	TGTGCCAGCAGTTACGTCGGAGAAGGGGAGCAGTACTTC
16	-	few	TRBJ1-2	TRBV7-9	CASSHSPDPGHYGYTF	TGTGCCAGCAGCCATAGTCCAGACCCTGGACACTATGGCTACACCTTC
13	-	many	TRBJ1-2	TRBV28	CASTSEGPYGYTF	TGTGCCAGCACTTCGGAGGGACCCTATGGCTACACCTTC
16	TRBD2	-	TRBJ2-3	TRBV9	CASSGPSSGSTDTQYF	TGTGCCAGCAGCGGTCCCTCTAGCGGGAGCACAGATACGCAGTATTTT
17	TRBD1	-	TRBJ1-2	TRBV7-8	CASSLGGRGPGNYGYTF	TGTGCCAGCAGCTTAGGAGGCAGGGGGCCTGGGAACTATGGCTACACCTTC
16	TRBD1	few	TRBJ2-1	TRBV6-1	CASSEHRDRSYNEQFF	TGTGCCAGCAGTGAGCACCGGGACAGGTCCTACAATGAGCAGTTCTTC
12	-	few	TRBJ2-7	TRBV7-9	CASSPTDYEQYF	TGTGCCAGCAGCCCGACGGACTACGAGCAGTACTTC
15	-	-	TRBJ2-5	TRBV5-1	CASRLRGAPAETQYF	TGCGCCAGCAGGCTGAGGGGGGCTCCCGCGGAGACCCAGTACTTC
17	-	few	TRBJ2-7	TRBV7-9	CASSFIQAGKKTYEQYF	TGTGCCAGCAGCTTTATACAGGCAGGGAAGAAGACCTACGAGCAGTACTTC
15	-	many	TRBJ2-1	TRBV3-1	CASSQDPGTYNEQFF	TGTGCCAGCAGCCAAGATCCAGGGACCTACAATGAGCAGTTCTTC
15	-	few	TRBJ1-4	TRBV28	CASSSSGTSNEKLFF	TGTGCCAGCAGTTCTTCAGGGACCTCTAATGAAAAACTGTTTTTT
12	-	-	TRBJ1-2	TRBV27	CASRTGGSGYTF	TGTGCCAGCAGGACGGGGGGGTCTGGCTACACCTTC
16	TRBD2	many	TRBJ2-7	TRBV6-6	CASSYSGGRASYEQYF	TGTGCCAGCAGTTACTCCGGCGGGAGGGCCTCCTACGAGCAGTACTTC
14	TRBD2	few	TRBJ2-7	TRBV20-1	CSAEAGGVGYEQYF	TGCAGTGCTGAAGCGGGAGGGGTCGGTTACGAGCAGTACTTC
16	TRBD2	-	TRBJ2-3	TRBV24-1	CATSDPGLGAVDTQYF	TGTGCCACCAGTGACCCGGGACTAGGGGCGGTAGATACGCAGTATTTT
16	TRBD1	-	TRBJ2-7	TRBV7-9	CASSLNWDSLSYEQYF	TGTGCCAGCAGCTTAAATTGGGACAGTCTCTCCTACGAGCAGTACTTC
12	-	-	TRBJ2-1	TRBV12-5	CASGLTGNEQFF	TGTGCTAGTGGTTTGACAGGGAATGAGCAGTTCTTC
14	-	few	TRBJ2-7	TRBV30	CAWSVAVTAYEQYF	TGTGCCTGGAGTGTAGCAGTAACGGCCTACGAGCAGTACTTC
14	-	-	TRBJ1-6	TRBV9	CASSVKGHNSPLHF	TGTGCCAGCAGCGTAAAGGGTCACAATTCACCCCTCCACTTT
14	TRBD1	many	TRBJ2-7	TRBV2	CASRYGQGAYGQYF	TGTGCCAGCAGATACGGACAGGGAGCCTACGGGCAGTACTTC
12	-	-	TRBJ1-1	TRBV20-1	CSAQVENTEAFF	TGCAGTGCTCAAGTGGAGAACACTGAAGCTTTCTTT
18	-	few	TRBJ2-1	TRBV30	CAWSRSAGQRVYGDEQFF	TGTGCCTGGAGTCGATCGGCGGGACAGCGGGTCTATGGCGATGAGCAGTTCTTC
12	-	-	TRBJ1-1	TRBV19	CASSIRVGPAFF	TGTGCCAGTAGTATAAGGGTAGGGCCGGCTTTCTTT
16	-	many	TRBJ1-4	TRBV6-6	CASSYSPGAGNEKLFF	TGTGCCAGCAGTTACTCGCCAGGAGCGGGAAATGAAAAACTGTTTTTT
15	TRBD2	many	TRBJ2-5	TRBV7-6	CASSWEGGSGETQYF	TGTGCCAGCAGTTGGGAGGGCGGGAGTGGCGAGACCCAGTACTTC
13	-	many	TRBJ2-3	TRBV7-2	CASSLAVRDTQYF	TGTGCCAGCAGCTTAGCGGTGAGGGATACGCAGTATTTT
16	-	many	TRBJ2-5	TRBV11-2	CASSDWALGFGETQYF	TGTGCCAGCAGCGATTGGGCCCTAGGATTTGGAGAGACCCAGTACTTC
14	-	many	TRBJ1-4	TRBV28	CASRRVATNEKLFF	TGTGCCAGCAGAAGAGTTGCAACTAATGAAAAACTGTTTTTT